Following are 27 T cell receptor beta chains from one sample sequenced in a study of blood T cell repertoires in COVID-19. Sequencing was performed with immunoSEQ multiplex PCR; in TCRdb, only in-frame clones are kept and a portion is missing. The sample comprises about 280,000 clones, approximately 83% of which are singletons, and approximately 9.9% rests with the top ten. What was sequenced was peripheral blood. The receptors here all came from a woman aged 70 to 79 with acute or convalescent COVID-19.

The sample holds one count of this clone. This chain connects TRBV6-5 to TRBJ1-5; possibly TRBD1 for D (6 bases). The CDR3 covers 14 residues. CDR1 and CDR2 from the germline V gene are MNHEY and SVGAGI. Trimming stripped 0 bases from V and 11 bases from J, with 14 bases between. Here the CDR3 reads CASSYSQGTGTQHF. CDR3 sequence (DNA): TGTGCCAGCAGTTACTCACAGGGTACAGGAACCCAGCATTTT.

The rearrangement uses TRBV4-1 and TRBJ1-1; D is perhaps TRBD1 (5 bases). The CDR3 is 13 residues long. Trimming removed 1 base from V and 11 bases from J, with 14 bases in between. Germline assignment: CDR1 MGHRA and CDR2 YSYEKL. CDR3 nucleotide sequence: TGCGCCAGCAGCCAAGTTCGGGGGGTCGGGGCTTTCTTT. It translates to CASSQVRGVGAFF.

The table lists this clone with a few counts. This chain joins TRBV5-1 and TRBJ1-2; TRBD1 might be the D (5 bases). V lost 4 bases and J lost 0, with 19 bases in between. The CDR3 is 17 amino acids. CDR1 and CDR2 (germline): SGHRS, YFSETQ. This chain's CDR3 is CASSRKQGALANYGYTF. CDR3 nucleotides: TGCGCCAGCAGCCGAAAGCAGGGTGCCCTAGCTAACTATGGCTACACCTTC. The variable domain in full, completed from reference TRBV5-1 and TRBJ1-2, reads KAGVTQTPRYLIKTRGQQVTLSCSPISGHRSVSWYQQTPGQGLQFLFEYFSETQRNKGNFPGRFSGRQFSNSRSEMNVSTLELGDSALYLCASSRKQGALANYGYTFGSGTRLTVV.

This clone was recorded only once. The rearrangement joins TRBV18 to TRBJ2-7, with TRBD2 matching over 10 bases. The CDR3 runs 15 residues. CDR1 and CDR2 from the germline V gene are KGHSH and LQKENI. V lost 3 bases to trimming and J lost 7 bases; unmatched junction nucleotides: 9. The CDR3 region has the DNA TGTGCCAGCTCACCCCAGCGGGGGGGCCTGGGGGAGCAGTACTTC. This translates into CASSPQRGGLGEQYF.

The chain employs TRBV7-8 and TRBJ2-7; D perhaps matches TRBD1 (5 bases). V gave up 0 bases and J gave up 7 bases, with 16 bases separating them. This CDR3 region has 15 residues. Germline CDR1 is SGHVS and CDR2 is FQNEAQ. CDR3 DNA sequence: TGTGCCAGCAGCTTAGCTGGCAGAGGTGCAGGGGAGCAGTACTTC. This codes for CASSLAGRGAGEQYF.

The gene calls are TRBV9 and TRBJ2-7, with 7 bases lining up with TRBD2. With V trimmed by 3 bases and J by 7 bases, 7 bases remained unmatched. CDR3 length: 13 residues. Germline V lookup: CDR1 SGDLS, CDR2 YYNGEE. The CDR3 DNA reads TGTGCCAGCAGCGGGAAGACTAGCTATGAGCAGTACTTC. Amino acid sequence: CASSGKTSYEQYF.

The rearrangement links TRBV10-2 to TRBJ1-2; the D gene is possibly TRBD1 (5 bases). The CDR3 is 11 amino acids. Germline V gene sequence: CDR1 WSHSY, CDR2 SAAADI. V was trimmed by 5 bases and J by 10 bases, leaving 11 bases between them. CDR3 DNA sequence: TGCGCCAGCAGTCCCGGAGGGGCCTACACCTTC. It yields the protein CASSPGGAYTF.

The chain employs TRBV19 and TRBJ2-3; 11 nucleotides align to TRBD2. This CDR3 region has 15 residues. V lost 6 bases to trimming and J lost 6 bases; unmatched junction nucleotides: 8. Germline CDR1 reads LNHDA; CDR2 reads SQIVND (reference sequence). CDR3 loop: CASSLTSGGVDTQYF. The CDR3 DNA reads TGTGCCAGTAGCTTAACTAGCGGGGGCGTGGATACGCAGTATTTT.

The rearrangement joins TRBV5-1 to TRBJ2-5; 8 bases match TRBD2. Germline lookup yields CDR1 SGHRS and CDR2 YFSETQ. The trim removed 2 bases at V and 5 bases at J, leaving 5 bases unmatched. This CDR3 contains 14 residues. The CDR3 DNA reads TGCGCCAGCAGCTTCGGGGGGGCCGAGGAGACCCAGTACTTC. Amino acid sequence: CASSFGGAEETQYF.

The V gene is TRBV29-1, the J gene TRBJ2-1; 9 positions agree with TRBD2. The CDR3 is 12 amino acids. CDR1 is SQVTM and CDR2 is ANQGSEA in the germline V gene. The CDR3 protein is CVGSGGRNEQFF. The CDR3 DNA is TGCGTTGGAAGCGGGGGGCGGAATGAGCAGTTCTTC.

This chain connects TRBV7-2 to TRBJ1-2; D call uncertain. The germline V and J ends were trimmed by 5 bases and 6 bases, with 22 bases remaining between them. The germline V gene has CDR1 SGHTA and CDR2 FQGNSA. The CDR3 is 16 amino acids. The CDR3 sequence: CASSPTLVLSGDGYTF. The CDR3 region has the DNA TGTGCCAGCAGCCCAACTCTGGTCCTGTCAGGCGATGGCTACACCTTC.

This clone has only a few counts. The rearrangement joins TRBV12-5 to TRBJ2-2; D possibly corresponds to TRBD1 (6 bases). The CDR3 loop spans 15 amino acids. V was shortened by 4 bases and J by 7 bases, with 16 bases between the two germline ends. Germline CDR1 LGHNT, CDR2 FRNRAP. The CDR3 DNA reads TGTGCTAGTGGTTCCTCGATAGTACAGGGCGGGGAGCTGTTTTTT. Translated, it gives CASGSSIVQGGELFF. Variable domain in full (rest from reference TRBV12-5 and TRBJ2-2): DARVTQTPRHKVTEMGQEVTMRCQPILGHNTVFWYRQTMMQGLELLAYFRNRAPLDDSGMPKDRFSAEMPDATLATLKIQPSEPRDSAVYFCASGSSIVQGGELFFGEGSRLTVL.

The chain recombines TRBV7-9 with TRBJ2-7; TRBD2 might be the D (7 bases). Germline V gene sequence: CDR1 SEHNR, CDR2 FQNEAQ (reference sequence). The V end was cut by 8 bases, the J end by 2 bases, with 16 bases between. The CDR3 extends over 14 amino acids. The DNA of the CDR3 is TGTGCCAGCCTTCAATCGGGGGGCCCCTACGAGCAGTACTTC. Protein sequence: CASLQSGGPYEQYF.

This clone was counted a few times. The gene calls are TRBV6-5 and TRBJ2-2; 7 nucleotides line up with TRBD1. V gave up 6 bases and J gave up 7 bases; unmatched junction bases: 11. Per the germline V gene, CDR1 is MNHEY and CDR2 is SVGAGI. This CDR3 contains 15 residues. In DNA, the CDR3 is TGTGCCAGCAGCACGACAGGGATAAGCAGCGGGGAGCTGTTTTTT. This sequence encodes CASSTTGISSGELFF.

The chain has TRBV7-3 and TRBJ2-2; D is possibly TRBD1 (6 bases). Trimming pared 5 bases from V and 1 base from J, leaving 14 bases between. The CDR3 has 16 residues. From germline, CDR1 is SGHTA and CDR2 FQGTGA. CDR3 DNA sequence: TGTGCCAGCAGCGTCGCCGGGACATTGAACACCGGGGAGCTGTTTTTT. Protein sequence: CASSVAGTLNTGELFF.

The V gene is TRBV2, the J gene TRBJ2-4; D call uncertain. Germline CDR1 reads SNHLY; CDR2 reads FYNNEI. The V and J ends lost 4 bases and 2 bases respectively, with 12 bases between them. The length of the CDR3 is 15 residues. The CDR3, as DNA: TGTGCCAGCAGTGCCCGAGGAGAGCCCAAAAACATTCAGTACTTC. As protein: CASSARGEPKNIQYF.

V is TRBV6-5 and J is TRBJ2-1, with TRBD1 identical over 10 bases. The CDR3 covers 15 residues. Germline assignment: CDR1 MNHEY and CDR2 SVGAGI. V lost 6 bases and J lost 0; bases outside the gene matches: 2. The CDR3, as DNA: TGTGCCAGCAGCCGGGACAGGGGCTCCTACAATGAGCAGTTCTTC. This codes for CASSRDRGSYNEQFF.

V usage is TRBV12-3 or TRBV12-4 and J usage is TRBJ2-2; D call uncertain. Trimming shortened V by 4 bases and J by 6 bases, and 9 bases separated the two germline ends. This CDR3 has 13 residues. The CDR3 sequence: CASSSHLSGELFF. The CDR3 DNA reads TGTGCCAGCAGTTCCCACTTATCCGGGGAGCTGTTTTTT.

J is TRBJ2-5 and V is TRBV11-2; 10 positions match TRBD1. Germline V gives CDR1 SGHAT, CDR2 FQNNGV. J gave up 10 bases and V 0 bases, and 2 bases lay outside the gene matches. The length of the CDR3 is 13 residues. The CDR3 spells CASSLDGTGVQYF. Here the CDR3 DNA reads TGTGCCAGCAGCTTAGACGGGACAGGGGTCCAGTACTTC.

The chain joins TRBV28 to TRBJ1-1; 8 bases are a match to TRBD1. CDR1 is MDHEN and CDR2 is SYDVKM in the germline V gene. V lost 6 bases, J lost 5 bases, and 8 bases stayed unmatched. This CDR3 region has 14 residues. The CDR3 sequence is CASSAGGAWTEAFF. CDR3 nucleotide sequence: TGTGCCAGCAGCGCAGGGGGCGCATGGACTGAAGCTTTCTTT. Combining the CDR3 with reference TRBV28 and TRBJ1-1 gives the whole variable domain DVKVTQSSRYLVKRTGEKVFLECVQDMDHENMFWYRQDPGLGLRLIYFSYDVKMKEKGDIPEGYSVSREKKERFSLILESASTNQTSMYLCASSAGGAWTEAFFGQGTRLTVV.

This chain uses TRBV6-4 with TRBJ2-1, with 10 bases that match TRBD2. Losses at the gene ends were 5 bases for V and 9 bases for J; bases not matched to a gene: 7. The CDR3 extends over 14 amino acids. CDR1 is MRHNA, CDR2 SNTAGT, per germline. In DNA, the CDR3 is TGTGCCAGCAGTCTAAGCGGGGGGGTTGGTGAGCAGTTCTTC. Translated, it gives CASSLSGGVGEQFF.

CDR3 region: CSVADPNRGTDTQYF. The CDR3 nucleotides are TGCAGCGTTGCGGACCCGAACAGGGGCACAGATACGCAGTATTTT. The chain joins TRBV29-1 to TRBJ2-3; possible D gene TRBD1, 6 bases. Trimming cost V 4 bases and J 1 base, with 15 bases left between them. CDR1 and CDR2 (germline): SQVTM, ANQGSEA. The CDR3 length is 15 residues.

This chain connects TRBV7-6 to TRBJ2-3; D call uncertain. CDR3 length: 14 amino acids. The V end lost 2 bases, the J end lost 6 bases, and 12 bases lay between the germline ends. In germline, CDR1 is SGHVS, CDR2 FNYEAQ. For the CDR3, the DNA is TGTGCCAGCAGCTTAAGCTCCCCTCCGGATACGCAGTATTTT. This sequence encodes CASSLSSPPDTQYF.

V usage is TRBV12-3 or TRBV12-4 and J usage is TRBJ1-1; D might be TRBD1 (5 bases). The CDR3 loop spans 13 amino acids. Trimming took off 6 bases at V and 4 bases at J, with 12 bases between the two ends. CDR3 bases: TGTGCCAGCAGGTCCCAGGGAATCACTGAAGCTTTCTTT. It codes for CASRSQGITEAFF.

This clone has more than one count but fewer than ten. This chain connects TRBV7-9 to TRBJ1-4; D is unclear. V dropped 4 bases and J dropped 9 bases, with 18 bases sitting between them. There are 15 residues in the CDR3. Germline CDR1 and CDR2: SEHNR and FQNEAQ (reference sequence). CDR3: CASSSHLEGSQKLFF. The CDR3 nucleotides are TGTGCCAGCAGCTCCCACTTGGAGGGAAGTCAAAAACTGTTTTTT.

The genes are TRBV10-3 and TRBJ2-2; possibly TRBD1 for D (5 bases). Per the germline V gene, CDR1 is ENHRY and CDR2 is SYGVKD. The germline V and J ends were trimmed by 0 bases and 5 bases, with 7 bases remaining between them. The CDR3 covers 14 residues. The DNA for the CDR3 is TGTGCCATCAGTGAGTCGCAGGGAACCGGGGAGCTGTTTTTT. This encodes CAISESQGTGELFF.

The CDR3 here is CASNQGNTIYF. The CDR3 region has the DNA TGTGCCAGTAATCAGGGAAACACCATATATTTT. This chain uses TRBV19 with TRBJ1-3; no definite D call. The CDR3 length is 11 residues. Trimming shortened V by 7 bases and J by 4 bases, and 5 bases separated the two germline ends. CDR1 and CDR2 (germline): LNHDA, SQIVND (reference sequence).